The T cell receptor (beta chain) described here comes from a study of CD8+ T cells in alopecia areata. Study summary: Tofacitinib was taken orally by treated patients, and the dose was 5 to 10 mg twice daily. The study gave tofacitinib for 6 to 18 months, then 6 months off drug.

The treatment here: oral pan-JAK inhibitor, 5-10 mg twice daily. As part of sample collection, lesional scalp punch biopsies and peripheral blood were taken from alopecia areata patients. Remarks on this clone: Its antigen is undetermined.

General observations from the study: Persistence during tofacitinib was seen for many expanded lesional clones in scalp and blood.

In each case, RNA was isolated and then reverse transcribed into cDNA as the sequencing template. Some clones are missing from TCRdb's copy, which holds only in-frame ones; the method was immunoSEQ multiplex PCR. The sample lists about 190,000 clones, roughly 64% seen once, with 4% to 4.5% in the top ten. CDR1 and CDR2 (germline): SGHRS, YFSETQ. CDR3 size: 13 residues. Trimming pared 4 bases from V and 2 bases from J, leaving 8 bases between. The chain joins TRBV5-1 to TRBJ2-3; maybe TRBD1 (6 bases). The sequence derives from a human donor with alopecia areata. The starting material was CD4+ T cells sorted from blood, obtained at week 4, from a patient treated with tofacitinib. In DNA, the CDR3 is TGCGCCAGCAGCGGGGGCCCCACAGATACGCAGTATTTT. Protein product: CASSGGPTDTQYF.